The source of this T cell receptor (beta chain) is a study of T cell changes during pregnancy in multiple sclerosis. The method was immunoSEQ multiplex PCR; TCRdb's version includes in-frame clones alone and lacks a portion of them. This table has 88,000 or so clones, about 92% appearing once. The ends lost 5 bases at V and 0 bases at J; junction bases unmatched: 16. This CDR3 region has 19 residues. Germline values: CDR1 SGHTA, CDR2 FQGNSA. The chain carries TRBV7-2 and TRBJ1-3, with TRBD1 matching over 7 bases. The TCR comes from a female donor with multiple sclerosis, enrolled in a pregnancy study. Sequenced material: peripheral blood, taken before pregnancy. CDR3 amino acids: CASSLLRDRILHSGNTIYF. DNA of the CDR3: TGTGCCAGCAGCCTACTCCGGGACAGAATACTTCACTCTGGAAACACCATATATTTT.